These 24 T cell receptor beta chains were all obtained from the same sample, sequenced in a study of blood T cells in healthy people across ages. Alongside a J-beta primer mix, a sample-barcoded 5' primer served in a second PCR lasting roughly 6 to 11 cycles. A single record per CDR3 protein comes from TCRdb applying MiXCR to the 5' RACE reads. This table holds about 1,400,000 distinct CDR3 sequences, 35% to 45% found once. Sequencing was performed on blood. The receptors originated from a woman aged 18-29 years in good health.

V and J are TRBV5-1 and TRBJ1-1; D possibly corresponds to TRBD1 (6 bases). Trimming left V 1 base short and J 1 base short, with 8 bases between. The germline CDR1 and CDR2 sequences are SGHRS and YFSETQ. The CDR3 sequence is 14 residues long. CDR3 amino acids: CASSLRQANTEAFF. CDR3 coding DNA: TGCGCCAGCAGCTTGAGACAGGCGAACACTGAAGCTTTCTTT.

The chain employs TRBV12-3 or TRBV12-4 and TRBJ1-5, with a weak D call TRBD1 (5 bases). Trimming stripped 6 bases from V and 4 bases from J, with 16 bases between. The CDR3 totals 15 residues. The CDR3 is CASSNRDGINQPQHF. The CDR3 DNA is TGTGCCAGCAGCAACCGGGACGGGATAAATCAGCCCCAGCATTTT.

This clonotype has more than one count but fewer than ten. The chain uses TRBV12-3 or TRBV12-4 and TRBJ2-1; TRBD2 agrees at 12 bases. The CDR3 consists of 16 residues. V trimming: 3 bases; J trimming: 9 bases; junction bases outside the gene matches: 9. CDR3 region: CASSFRLAGGPGEQFF. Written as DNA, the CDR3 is TGTGCCAGCAGTTTCCGGCTAGCGGGGGGGCCGGGTGAGCAGTTCTTC.

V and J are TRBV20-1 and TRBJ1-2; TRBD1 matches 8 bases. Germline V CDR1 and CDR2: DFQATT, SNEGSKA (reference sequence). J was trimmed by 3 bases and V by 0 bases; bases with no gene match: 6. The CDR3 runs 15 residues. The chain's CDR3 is CSARDPQGAYYGYTF. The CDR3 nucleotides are TGCAGTGCTAGAGATCCCCAGGGGGCTTACTATGGCTACACCTTC.

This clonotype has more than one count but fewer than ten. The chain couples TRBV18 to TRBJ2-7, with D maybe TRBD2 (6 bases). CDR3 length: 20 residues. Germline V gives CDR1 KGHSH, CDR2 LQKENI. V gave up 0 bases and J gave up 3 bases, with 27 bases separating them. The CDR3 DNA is TGTGCCAGCTCACCACCGTTATCATCTGACGGTGGAGGGCCTTTCTACGAGCAGTACTTC. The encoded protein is CASSPPLSSDGGGPFYEQYF.

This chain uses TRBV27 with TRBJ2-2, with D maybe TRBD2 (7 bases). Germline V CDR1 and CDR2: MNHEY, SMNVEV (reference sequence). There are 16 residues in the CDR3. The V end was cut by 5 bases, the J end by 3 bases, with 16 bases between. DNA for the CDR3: TGTGCCAGCAGTGCATTACAGGGAGGGGACACCGGGGAGCTGTTTTTT. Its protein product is CASSALQGGDTGELFF.

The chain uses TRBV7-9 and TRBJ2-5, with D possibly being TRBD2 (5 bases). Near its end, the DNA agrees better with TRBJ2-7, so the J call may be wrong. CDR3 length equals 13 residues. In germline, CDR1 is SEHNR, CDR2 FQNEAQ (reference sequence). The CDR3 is CARPGLTAYEQYF. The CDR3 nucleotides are TGTGCCAGGCCGGGATTGACGGCCTACGAGCAGTACTTC.

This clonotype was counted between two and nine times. The CDR3 loop reads CAWSVLTTNTEAFF. DNA of the CDR3: TGTGCCTGGAGTGTGTTGACGACAAACACTGAAGCTTTCTTT. The gene calls are TRBV30 and TRBJ1-1; D uncertain. The CDR3 is 14 amino acids. Germline CDR1 is GTSNPN and CDR2 is SVGIG (reference sequence). V was shortened by 0 bases and J by 2 bases, with 10 bases between the two germline ends.

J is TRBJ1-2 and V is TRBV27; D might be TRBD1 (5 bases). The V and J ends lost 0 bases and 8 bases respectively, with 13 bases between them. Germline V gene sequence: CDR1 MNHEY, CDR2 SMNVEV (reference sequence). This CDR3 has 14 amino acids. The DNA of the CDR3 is TGTGCCAGCAGTTTATCACGGCAGGGAAGGGGCTACACCTTC. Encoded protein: CASSLSRQGRGYTF.

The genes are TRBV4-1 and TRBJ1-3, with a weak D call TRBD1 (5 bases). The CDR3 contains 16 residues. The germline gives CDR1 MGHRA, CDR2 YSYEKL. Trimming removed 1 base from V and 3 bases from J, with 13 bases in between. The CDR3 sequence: CASSQVSGLFGNTIYF. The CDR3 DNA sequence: TGCGCCAGCAGCCAAGTTTCAGGGCTATTTGGAAACACCATATATTTT.

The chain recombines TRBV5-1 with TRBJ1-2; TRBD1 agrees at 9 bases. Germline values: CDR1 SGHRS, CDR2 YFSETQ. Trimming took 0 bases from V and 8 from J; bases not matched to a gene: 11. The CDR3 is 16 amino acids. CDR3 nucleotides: TGCGCCAGCAGCTTGGGGTCCGGGACAGGGAGTTCCGGCTACACCTTC. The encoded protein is CASSLGSGTGSSGYTF.

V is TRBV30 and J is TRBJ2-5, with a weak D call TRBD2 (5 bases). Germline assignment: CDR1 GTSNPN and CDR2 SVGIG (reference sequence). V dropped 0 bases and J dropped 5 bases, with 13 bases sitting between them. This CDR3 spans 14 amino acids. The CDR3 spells CAWSVGGGRETQYF. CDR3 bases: TGTGCCTGGAGTGTAGGCGGAGGACGGGAGACCCAGTACTTC.

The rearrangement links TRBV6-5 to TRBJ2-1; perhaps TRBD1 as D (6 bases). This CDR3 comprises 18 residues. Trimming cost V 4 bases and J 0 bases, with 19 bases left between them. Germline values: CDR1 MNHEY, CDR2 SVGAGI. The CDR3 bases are TGTGCCAGCAGTTTCCCCGACCGGGACACCCACTCCTACAATGAGCAGTTCTTC. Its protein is CASSFPDRDTHSYNEQFF.

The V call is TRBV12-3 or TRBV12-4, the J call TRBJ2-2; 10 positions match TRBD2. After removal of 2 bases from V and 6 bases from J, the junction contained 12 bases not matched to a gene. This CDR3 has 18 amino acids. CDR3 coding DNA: TGTGCCAGCAGTTTAACCCCCCCTAGCGGGAGAAGGGCCGGGGAGCTGTTTTTT. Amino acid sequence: CASSLTPPSGRRAGELFF.

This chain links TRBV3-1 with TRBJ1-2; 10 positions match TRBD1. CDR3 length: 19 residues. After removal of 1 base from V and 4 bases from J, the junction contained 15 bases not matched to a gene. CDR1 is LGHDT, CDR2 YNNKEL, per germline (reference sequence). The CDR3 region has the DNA TGTGCCAGCAGCCAAGTGGGACAGGGGTTTAGGTTTTCGGGCTATGGCTACACCTTC. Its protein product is CASSQVGQGFRFSGYGYTF.

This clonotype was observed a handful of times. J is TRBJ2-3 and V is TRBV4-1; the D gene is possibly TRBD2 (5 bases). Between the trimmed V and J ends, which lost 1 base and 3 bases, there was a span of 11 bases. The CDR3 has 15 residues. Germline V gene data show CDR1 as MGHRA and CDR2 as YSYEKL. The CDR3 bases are TGCGCCAGCAGCCAAGCGAGGGTCATTACAGATACGCAGTATTTT. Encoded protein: CASSQARVITDTQYF.

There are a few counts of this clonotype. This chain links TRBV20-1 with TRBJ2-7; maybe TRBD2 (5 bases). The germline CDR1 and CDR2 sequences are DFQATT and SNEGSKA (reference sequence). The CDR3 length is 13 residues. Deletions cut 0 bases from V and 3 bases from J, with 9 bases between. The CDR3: CSARDIGSYEQYF. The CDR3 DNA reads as TGCAGTGCTAGAGATATAGGGAGCTACGAGCAGTACTTC.

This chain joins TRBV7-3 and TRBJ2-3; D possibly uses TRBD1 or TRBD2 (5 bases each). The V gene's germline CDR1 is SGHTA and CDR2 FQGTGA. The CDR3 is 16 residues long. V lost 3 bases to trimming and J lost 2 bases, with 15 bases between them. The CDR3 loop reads CASSFQGDRSTDTQYF. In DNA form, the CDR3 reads TGTGCCAGCAGCTTTCAGGGAGACCGATCCACAGATACGCAGTATTTT.

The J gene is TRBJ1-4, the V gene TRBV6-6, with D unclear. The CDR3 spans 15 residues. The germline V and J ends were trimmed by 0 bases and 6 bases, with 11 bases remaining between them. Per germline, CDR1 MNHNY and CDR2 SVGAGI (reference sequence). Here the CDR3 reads CASSYSTPSDEKLFF. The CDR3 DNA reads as TGTGCCAGCAGTTACTCGACCCCTTCGGATGAAAAACTGTTTTTT.

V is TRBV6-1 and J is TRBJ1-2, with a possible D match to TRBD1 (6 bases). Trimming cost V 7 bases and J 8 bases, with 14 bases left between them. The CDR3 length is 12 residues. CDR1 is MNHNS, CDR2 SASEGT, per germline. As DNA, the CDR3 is TGTGCCAGCACCCGAAACAGGGAAGGCTACACCTTC. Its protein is CASTRNREGYTF.

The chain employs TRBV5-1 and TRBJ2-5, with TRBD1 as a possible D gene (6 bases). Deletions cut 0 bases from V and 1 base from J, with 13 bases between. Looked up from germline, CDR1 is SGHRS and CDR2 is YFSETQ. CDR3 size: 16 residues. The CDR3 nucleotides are TGCGCCAGCAGCTTGGCGGGCAGGGGAATCCAAGAGACCCAGTACTTC. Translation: CASSLAGRGIQETQYF.

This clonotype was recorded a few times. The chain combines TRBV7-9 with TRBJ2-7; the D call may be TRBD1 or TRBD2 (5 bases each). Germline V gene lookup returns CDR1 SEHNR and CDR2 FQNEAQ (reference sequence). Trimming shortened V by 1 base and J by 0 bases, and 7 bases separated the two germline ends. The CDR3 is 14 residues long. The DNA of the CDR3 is TGTGCCAGCAGCTTAGTGGGGGACTCCTACGAGCAGTACTTC. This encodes CASSLVGDSYEQYF. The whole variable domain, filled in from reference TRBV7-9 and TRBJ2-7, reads DTGVSQNPRHKITKRGQNVTFRCDPISEHNRLYWYRQTLGQGPEFLTYFQNEAQLEKSRLLSDRFSAERPKGSFSTLEIQRTEQGDSAMYLCASSLVGDSYEQYFGPGTRLTVT.

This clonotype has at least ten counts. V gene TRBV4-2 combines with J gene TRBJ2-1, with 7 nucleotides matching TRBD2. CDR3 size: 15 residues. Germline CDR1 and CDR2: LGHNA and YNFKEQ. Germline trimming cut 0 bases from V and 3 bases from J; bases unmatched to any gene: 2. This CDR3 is CASSQDPSGYNEQFF. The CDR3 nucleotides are TGTGCCAGCAGCCAAGATCCTAGCGGCTACAATGAGCAGTTCTTC.

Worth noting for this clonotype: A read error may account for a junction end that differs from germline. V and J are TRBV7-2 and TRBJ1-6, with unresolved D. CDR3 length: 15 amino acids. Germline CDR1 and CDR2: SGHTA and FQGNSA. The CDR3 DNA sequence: TGTGCCAGCAGCCCCGAGCGAAGCTATGATTCACCCCTCCACTTT. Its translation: CASSPERSYDSPLHF.